The rows below give T cell receptor beta chains drawn from one sample of a study of T cell changes during pregnancy in multiple sclerosis. Only in-frame clones appear in the TCRdb table, and some are missing; sequencing was by immunoSEQ multiplex PCR. The table includes roughly 45,000 clones, 75% to 95% detected once. Sequencing was performed on CD8+ T cells from peripheral blood mononuclear cells, taken after pregnancy. The receptors stem from a female donor with multiple sclerosis, enrolled in a pregnancy study. Each CDR3 is given without its conserved first and last residue. The order of the fields is CDR3 protein, V gene, D gene, J gene. D genes are given only for firm matches.

CDR3aa: ASSLPQGSPSVDTEAF; v_gene: TRBV5-4; d_gene: TRBD1; j_gene: TRBJ1-1
CDR3aa: ASSYGGSQPQH; v_gene: TRBV6-5; d_gene: .; j_gene: TRBJ1-5
CDR3aa: ASSTGQPTDTQY; v_gene: TRBV7-8; d_gene: .; j_gene: TRBJ2-3
CDR3aa: ASSLGTSSQNEQY; v_gene: TRBV7-9; d_gene: .; j_gene: TRBJ2-7
CDR3aa: AWRRAESNEQF; v_gene: TRBV30; d_gene: .; j_gene: TRBJ2-1
CDR3aa: ASSVENSRTGANVLT; v_gene: TRBV9; d_gene: .; j_gene: TRBJ2-6
CDR3aa: ASSLGLAGGQETQY; v_gene: TRBV6-6; d_gene: TRBD2; j_gene: TRBJ2-5
CDR3aa: ASSLAGVYEQY; v_gene: TRBV11-2; d_gene: .; j_gene: TRBJ2-7
CDR3aa: ASSLDRGKAQPQH; v_gene: TRBV27; d_gene: TRBD1; j_gene: TRBJ1-5
CDR3aa: ASSLGRGDYGYT; v_gene: TRBV5-1; d_gene: TRBD1; j_gene: TRBJ1-2
CDR3aa: ASSSGTGGEGYT; v_gene: TRBV7-9; d_gene: TRBD1; j_gene: TRBJ1-2
CDR3aa: ASSFLGQGASLNYGYT; v_gene: TRBV27; d_gene: TRBD1; j_gene: TRBJ1-2
CDR3aa: ASRRDSGYEQY; v_gene: TRBV7-9; d_gene: TRBD1; j_gene: TRBJ2-7
CDR3aa: ASRDRAGLGLAWEQF; v_gene: TRBV19; d_gene: .; j_gene: TRBJ2-1
CDR3aa: ASSPDSGNQETQY; v_gene: TRBV27; d_gene: .; j_gene: TRBJ2-5
CDR3aa: ASSHSRTTWDAVLT; v_gene: TRBV4-3; d_gene: .; j_gene: TRBJ2-6
CDR3aa: ASSSPVTGLNGYT; v_gene: TRBV13; d_gene: .; j_gene: TRBJ1-2
CDR3aa: ATSRVRDRAWDTQY; v_gene: TRBV15; d_gene: TRBD1; j_gene: TRBJ2-3
CDR3aa: ASSAHQGDGGYEQY; v_gene: TRBV6-1; d_gene: TRBD1; j_gene: TRBJ2-7
CDR3aa: ASSPPTGATDTQY; v_gene: TRBV27; d_gene: .; j_gene: TRBJ2-3
CDR3aa: ASTQDRGLPGELF; v_gene: TRBV27; d_gene: TRBD1; j_gene: TRBJ2-2
CDR3aa: ASSQGAGRGSDTQY; v_gene: TRBV4-2; d_gene: .; j_gene: TRBJ2-3
CDR3aa: ASSQEGDLSWYNEQF; v_gene: TRBV4-1; d_gene: .; j_gene: TRBJ2-1
CDR3aa: ASSLPPSNQPQH; v_gene: TRBV7-8; d_gene: .; j_gene: TRBJ1-5
CDR3aa: ASSDSGGRYGEQF; v_gene: TRBV6-4; d_gene: TRBD2; j_gene: TRBJ2-1
CDR3aa: ASSFIAGSSYNSPLH; v_gene: TRBV27; d_gene: .; j_gene: TRBJ1-6
CDR3aa: ASSSGQVETQY; v_gene: TRBV7-9; d_gene: TRBD1; j_gene: TRBJ2-5
CDR3aa: ASSPFGITEAF; v_gene: TRBV9; d_gene: .; j_gene: TRBJ1-1
CDR3aa: ASSFGTGSYNEQF; v_gene: TRBV27; d_gene: TRBD1; j_gene: TRBJ2-1
CDR3aa: ASSLDRSAYNEQF; v_gene: TRBV25-1; d_gene: .; j_gene: TRBJ2-1
CDR3aa: ASSWTGNVHTGELF; v_gene: TRBV5-6; d_gene: TRBD1; j_gene: TRBJ2-2
CDR3aa: ASSQEITGAGEQF; v_gene: TRBV4-1; d_gene: TRBD1; j_gene: TRBJ2-1
CDR3aa: ASSLAVPTGRETQY; v_gene: TRBV7-6; d_gene: .; j_gene: TRBJ2-5
CDR3aa: ASSLGYRGQETQY; v_gene: TRBV11-3; d_gene: TRBD1; j_gene: TRBJ2-5
CDR3aa: ASSLGRGKNEQF; v_gene: TRBV4-3; d_gene: .; j_gene: TRBJ2-1
CDR3aa: ASSQDESPYGYT; v_gene: TRBV4-1; d_gene: .; j_gene: TRBJ1-2
CDR3aa: ASSQPPGQGINEQY; v_gene: TRBV4-1; d_gene: TRBD1; j_gene: TRBJ2-7
CDR3aa: ASSLSYGNQPQH; v_gene: TRBV5-6; d_gene: .; j_gene: TRBJ1-5
CDR3aa: ASSVSGGSYEQY; v_gene: TRBV9; d_gene: TRBD2; j_gene: TRBJ2-7
CDR3aa: SVCTSGNTEAF; v_gene: TRBV29-1; d_gene: .; j_gene: TRBJ1-1
CDR3aa: ASSLSFGQASNYGYT; v_gene: TRBV27; d_gene: TRBD1; j_gene: TRBJ1-2
CDR3aa: ASTSGDTEAF; v_gene: TRBV13; d_gene: .; j_gene: TRBJ1-1
CDR3aa: ASSSTSSGASIYEQY; v_gene: TRBV7-9; d_gene: TRBD2; j_gene: TRBJ2-7
CDR3aa: ASSPPGLANTGELF; v_gene: TRBV18; d_gene: TRBD2; j_gene: TRBJ2-2
CDR3aa: ASSFSQVGGYT; v_gene: TRBV5-1; d_gene: .; j_gene: TRBJ1-2
CDR3aa: ASPTGQGEAF; v_gene: TRBV2; d_gene: TRBD1; j_gene: TRBJ1-1
CDR3aa: ASSLVPKRVNTGELF; v_gene: TRBV5-1; d_gene: .; j_gene: TRBJ2-2
CDR3aa: ASSPRHPWLNEQF; v_gene: TRBV7-7; d_gene: .; j_gene: TRBJ2-1
CDR3aa: ASSQGGLAGKY; v_gene: TRBV4-2; d_gene: TRBD2; j_gene: TRBJ2-3
CDR3aa: ASSLRGRGNEQF; v_gene: TRBV11-3; d_gene: .; j_gene: TRBJ2-1
CDR3aa: ASSLALTSGGEADTQY; v_gene: TRBV7-2; d_gene: TRBD2; j_gene: TRBJ2-3
CDR3aa: ASSISGTPNTEAF; v_gene: TRBV19; d_gene: .; j_gene: TRBJ1-1
CDR3aa: ASSSRQGVNNYGYT; v_gene: TRBV7-9; d_gene: TRBD1; j_gene: TRBJ1-2
CDR3aa: ASSPVNTEAF; v_gene: TRBV9; d_gene: .; j_gene: TRBJ1-1
CDR3aa: ATSRELGLTYNEQF; v_gene: TRBV15; d_gene: .; j_gene: TRBJ2-1
CDR3aa: ASSYTEGRGAF; v_gene: TRBV27; d_gene: .; j_gene: TRBJ1-1